The present T cell receptor (beta chain) was sequenced within a study of blood T cells in healthy people across ages. With regard to this clonotype: Its antigen is currently unknown.

The CDR3 sequence is 17 residues long. The germline gives CDR1 ENHRY, CDR2 SYGVKD. V lost 4 bases and J 4 bases, leaving 23 bases between the germline ends. Study observations and caveats: Donors of long life had a larger count of naive CD4+ cells and greater diversity than aged donors.

The authors ran a second PCR of 7 to 11 cycles using a sample-barcoded 5' primer and a J-beta primer mix. TCRdb reanalysed the 5' RACE reads using MiXCR and keeps one entry per CDR3 protein. The repertoire consists of 900,000 to 950,000 distinct CDR3 sequences, with 25% to 30% occurring once and the leading ten covering roughly a tenth. These data also featured in a second study, about T cells of mothers and their children.

Sequenced input: blood. The V and J genes are TRBV10-3 and TRBJ2-7; TRBD2 is a possible D gene (7 bases). This clonotype was sampled from a middle-aged woman in good health. CDR3 sequence reads: CAISGEKEGGGPYEQYF. Written as DNA, the CDR3 is TGTGCCATCAGTGGCGAAAAGGAGGGAGGGGGACCTTACGAGCAGTACTTC.